The entry that follows covers one TCR beta chain sequence. The assay was immunoSEQ multiplex PCR, and TCRdb's table has in-frame clones only and misses some. Here the sample spans 120,000 to 150,000 clones, about 90% being singletons. This sample was included in a study of control samples from healthy donors and cancer patients. The CDR3 runs 18 residues. The junction had 10 bases not matched to a gene; V was cut back by 1 base and J by 5 bases. Per germline, CDR1 SGHDN and CDR2 FVKESK. The chain recombines TRBV14 with TRBJ2-1; TRBD2 matches at 11 bases. The clonotype comes from a man aged 25-40 years in good health. The specimen was blood. This CDR3 is CASSQGPLAGGLDNEQFF. The CDR3 DNA is TGTGCCAGCAGCCAAGGGCCCTTAGCGGGGGGGCTAGACAATGAGCAGTTCTTC.